This TCR beta chain was profiled in a study of tumor-infiltrating lymphocytes in primary liver carcinoma. Study in general: Tumors measured roughly 4 to 10 cm and were stage T1-T3 N0M0. Sequencing of the samples generated roughly 3.65 to 7.5 million productive TCRbeta reads, with similar yields across tissue types.

The source of the blood RNA was unsorted whole blood, and germline DNA was extracted as well. Germline CDR1 MNHEY, CDR2 SVGEGT. The CDR3 runs 15 residues. A constant-region primer served to make TCR beta cDNA from 500 to 550 ng total RNA. What produced the TCR beta libraries was three nested multiplex PCR rounds using slightly modified ARM-PCR. Running ten to eleven cycles apiece, the first two PCR rounds relied on TRBV1-TRBV30 forward primers together with a C-beta reverse primer. MiXCR, applied by TCRdb to the multiplex PCR reads, yields one record per CDR3 protein. This table holds about 320,000 distinct CDR3 sequences, 65% found once. With regard to this clonotype: Given a much more abundant clone one base away, this may be a read error.

The source material was peripheral blood. This clonotype originated in a man aged 40-49 years with primary liver carcinoma and hepatitis B virus infection. The chain employs TRBV6-2 or TRBV6-3 and TRBJ2-3, with 8 bases that match TRBD1. The DNA of the CDR3 is TGTGACAGCAGCGCACAGGGGGTCCCCACAGATACGCAGTATTTT. It is translated as CDSSAQGVPTDTQYF.